A single sample gave rise to the 5 T cell receptor beta chains below, sequenced in a study of T cells after yellow fever vaccination (dated by TCRdb to between 2018 and 2021). What this sample's treatment or condition label stands for: live attenuated yellow fever vaccine strain. Library preparation was by 5' RACE. The instrument was an Illumina HiSeq 2500. The public reads were reanalyzed by TCRdb: fastp trimming at Q25, MiXCR alignment, in-frame beta chains only. Rows with one shared CDR3 protein collapse into an entry with the most common genes and DNA. The table for this sample lists approximately 580,000 distinct CDR3 sequences; less than 20% of them were counted only once. In total, the top ten clones hold roughly a sixth of the sample. Here the sequenced sample was PBMCs, taken around 5 days after the first yellow fever vaccination. The source is a man aged 18 to 29 who received the YFV17D yellow fever vaccine.

V is TRBV20-1 and J is TRBJ2-2; 7 bases are shared with TRBD2. The CDR3 contains 15 residues. Per germline, CDR1 DFQATT and CDR2 SNEGSKA (reference sequence). Losses at the gene ends were 6 bases for V and 2 bases for J; bases not matched to a gene: 9. CDR3 in DNA: TGCAGTGCCAGGGAGCGGGGTCGTAACACCGGGGAGCTGTTTTTT. This translates into CSARERGRNTGELFF.

This clonotype occurred a few times. The rearrangement joins TRBV2 to TRBJ1-1; D is uncertain. The CDR3 is 11 residues long. Trimming cost V 2 bases and J 4 bases, with 2 bases left between them. Germline V gives CDR1 SNHLY, CDR2 FYNNEI. The CDR3 coding sequence is TGTGCCAGCAGTGAACCCACTGAAGCTTTCTTT. This encodes CASSEPTEAFF.

This clonotype was seen more than once but under ten times. This rearrangement joins TRBV18 to TRBJ2-2, with D maybe TRBD1 (6 bases). V lost 0 bases and J lost 5, with 7 bases in between. This CDR3 has 14 amino acids. Germline-derived CDR1 and CDR2 are KGHSH and LQKENI. The CDR3 nucleotides are TGTGCCAGCTCACCACCACAGGGTACCGGGGAGCTGTTTTTT. Protein: CASSPPQGTGELFF.

A few counts support this clonotype. V and J are TRBV9 and TRBJ2-3, with 8 bases identical to TRBD2. The CDR3 contains 15 residues. With 2 bases clipped from V and 6 bases from J, the junction kept 8 bases outside the gene matches. Germline CDR1 SGDLS, CDR2 YYNGEE. The CDR3 nucleotides read TGTGCCAGCAGCGTCCGGGGGGGGCCTTTGGATACGCAGTATTTT. Protein sequence: CASSVRGGPLDTQYF.

The J gene is TRBJ2-2, the V gene TRBV30, with D possibly matching TRBD1 (5 bases). CDR3 length equals 15 residues. Between the trimmed V and J ends, which lost 0 bases and 2 bases, there was a span of 10 bases. The germline gives CDR1 GTSNPN, CDR2 SVGIG (reference sequence). CDR3 amino acids: CAWSVWGPNTGELFF. CDR3 bases: TGTGCCTGGAGTGTATGGGGCCCAAACACCGGGGAGCTGTTTTTT.